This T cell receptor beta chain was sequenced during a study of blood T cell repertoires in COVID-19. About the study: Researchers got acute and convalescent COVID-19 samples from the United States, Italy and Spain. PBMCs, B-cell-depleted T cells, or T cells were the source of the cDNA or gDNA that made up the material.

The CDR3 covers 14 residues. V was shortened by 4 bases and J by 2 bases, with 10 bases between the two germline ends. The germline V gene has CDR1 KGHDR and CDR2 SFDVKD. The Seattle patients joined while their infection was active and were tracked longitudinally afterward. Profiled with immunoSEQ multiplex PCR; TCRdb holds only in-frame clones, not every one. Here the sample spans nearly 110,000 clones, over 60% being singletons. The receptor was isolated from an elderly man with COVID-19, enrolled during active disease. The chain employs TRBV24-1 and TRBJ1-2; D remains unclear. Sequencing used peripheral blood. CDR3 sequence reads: CATSDRNGNYGYTF. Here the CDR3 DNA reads TGTGCCACCAGTGACCGAAACGGGAACTATGGCTACACCTTC.